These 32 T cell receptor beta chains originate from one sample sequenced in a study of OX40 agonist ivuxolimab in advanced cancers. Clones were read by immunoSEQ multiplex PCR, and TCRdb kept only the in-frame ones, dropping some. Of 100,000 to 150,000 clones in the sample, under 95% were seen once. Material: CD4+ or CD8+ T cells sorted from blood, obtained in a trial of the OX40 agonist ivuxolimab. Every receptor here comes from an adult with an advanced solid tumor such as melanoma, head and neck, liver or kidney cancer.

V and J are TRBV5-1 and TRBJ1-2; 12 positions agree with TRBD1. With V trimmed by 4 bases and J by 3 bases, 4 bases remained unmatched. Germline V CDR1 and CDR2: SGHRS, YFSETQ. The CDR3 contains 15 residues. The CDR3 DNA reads TGCGCCAGCAGCCCGGGACAGGGGGCTTACTATGGCTACACCTTC. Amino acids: CASSPGQGAYYGYTF.

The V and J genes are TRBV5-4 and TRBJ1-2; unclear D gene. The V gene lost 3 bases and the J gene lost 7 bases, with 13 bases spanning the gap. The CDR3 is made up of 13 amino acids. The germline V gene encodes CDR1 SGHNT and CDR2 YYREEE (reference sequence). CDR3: CASSSIMGAGYTF. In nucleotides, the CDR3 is TGTGCCAGCAGCTCAATTATGGGCGCTGGCTACACCTTC.

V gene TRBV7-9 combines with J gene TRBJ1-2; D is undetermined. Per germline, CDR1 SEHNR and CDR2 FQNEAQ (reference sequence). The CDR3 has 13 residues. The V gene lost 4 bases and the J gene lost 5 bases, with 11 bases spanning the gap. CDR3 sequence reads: CASSYQLGYGYTF. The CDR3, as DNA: TGTGCCAGCAGCTACCAGCTAGGTTATGGCTACACCTTC.

CDR3 DNA: TGCGCCAGCAGCCTGGAAGTGAACACCGGGGAGCTGTTTTTT. Protein: CASSLEVNTGELFF. The chain couples TRBV5-1 to TRBJ2-2; D is unclear. The germline V gene encodes CDR1 SGHRS and CDR2 YFSETQ. Trimming took 4 bases from V and 1 from J, leaving 8 bases between them. This CDR3 spans 14 amino acids.

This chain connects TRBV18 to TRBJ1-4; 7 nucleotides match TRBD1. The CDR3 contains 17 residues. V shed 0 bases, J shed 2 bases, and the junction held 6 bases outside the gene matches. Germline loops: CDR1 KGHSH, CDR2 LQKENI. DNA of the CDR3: TGTGCCAGCTCACCACCGCGCACAGGGGCCACTAATGAAAAACTGTTTTTT. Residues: CASSPPRTGATNEKLFF.

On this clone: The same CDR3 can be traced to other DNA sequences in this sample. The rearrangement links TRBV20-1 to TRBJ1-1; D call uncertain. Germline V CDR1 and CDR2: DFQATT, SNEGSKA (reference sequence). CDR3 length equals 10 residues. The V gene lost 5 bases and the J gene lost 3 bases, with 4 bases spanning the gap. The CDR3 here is CSALDTEAFF. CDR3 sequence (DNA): TGCAGTGCTCTTGACACTGAAGCTTTCTTT.

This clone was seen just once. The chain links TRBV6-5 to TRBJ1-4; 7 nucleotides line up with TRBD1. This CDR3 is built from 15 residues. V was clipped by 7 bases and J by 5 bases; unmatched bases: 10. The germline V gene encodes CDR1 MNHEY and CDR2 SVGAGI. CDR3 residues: CASNDRQGSNEKLFF. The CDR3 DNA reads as TGTGCCAGCAACGATAGACAGGGCTCAAATGAAAAACTGTTTTTT.

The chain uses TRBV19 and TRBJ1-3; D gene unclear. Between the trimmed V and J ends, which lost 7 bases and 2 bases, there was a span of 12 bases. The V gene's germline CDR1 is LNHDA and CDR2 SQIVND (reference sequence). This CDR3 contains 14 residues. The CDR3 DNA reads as TGTGCCAGTACCCTAAAGACCGCTGGAAACACCATATATTTT. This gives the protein CASTLKTAGNTIYF.

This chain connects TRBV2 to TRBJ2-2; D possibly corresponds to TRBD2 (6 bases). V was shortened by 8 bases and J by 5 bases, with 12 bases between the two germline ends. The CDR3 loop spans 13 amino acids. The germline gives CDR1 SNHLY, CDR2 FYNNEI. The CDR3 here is CASVPGETGELFF. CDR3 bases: TGTGCCAGCGTTCCGGGGGAGACCGGGGAGCTGTTTTTT.

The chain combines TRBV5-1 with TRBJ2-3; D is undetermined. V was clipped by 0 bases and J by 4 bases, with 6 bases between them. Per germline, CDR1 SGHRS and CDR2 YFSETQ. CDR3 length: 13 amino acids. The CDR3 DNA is TGCGCCAGCAGCTTGGCCAGCCCAGATACGCAGTATTTT. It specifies CASSLASPDTQYF.

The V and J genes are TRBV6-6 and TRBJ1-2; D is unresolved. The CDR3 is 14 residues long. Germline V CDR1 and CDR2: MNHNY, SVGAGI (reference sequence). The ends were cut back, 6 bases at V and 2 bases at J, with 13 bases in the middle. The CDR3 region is CASSRLDGNYGYTF. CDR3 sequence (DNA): TGTGCCAGCAGCCGACTTGATGGAAACTATGGCTACACCTTC.

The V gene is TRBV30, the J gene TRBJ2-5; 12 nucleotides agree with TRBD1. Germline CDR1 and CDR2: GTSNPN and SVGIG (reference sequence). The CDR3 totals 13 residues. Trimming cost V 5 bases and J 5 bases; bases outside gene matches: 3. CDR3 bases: TGTGCCTGGGGGACAGGGGGCGTGGAGACCCAGTACTTC. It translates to CAWGTGGVETQYF.

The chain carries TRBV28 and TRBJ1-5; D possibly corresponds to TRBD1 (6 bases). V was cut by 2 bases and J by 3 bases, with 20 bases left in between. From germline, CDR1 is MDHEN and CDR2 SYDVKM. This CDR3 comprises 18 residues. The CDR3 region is CASSLESADSVLNQPQHF. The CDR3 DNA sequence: TGTGCCAGCAGTTTAGAATCGGCGGACAGTGTCCTCAATCAGCCCCAGCATTTT.

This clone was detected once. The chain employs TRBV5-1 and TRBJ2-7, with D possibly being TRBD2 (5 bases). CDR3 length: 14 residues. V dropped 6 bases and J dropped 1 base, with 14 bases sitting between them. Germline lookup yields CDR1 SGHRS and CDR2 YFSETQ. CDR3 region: CASKESSGSYEQYF. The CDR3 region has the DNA TGCGCCAGCAAGGAGAGCTCGGGATCCTACGAGCAGTACTTC.

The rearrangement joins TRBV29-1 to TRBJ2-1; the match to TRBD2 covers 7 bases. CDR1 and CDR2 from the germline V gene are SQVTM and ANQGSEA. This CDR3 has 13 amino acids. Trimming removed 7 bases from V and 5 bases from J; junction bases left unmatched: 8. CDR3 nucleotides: TGCAGCGCCCGGGAGGACGGCAACAATGAGCAGTTCTTC. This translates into CSAREDGNNEQFF.

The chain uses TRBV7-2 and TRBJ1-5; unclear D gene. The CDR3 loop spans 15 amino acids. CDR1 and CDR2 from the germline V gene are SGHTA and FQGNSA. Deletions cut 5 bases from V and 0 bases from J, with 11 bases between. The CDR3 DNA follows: TGTGCCAGCAGCCTCGAGGGCCTTAGCAATCAGCCCCAGCATTTT. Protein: CASSLEGLSNQPQHF.

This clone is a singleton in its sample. The CDR3 region is CASSYAGGQREQYF. The DNA for the CDR3 is TGTGCCAGCAGTTACGCGGGAGGACAGAGGGAGCAGTACTTC. The J gene is TRBJ2-7, the V gene TRBV6-5; the match to TRBD2 covers 8 bases. This CDR3 is built from 14 residues. V trimming: 2 bases; J trimming: 7 bases; junction bases outside the gene matches: 7. Germline loops: CDR1 MNHEY, CDR2 SVGAGI.

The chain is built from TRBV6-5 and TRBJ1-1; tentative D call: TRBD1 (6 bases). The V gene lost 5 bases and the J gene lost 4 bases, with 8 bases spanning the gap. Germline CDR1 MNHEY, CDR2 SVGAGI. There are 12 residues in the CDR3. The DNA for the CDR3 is TGTGCCAGCAGTCCACAGGGCACTGAAGCTTTCTTT. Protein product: CASSPQGTEAFF.

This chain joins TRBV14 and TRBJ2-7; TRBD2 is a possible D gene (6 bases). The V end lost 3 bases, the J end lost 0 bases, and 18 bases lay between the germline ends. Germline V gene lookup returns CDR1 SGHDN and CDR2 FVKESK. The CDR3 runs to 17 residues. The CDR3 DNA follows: TGTGCCAGCAGCCACCGGGCAGGCGGGAAAAGCTCCTACGAGCAGTACTTC. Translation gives CASSHRAGGKSSYEQYF. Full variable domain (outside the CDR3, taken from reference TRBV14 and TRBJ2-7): EAGVTQFPSHSVIEKGQTVTLRCDPISGHDNLYWYRRVMGKEIKFLLHFVKESKQDESGMPNNRFLAERTGGTYSTLKVQPAELEDSGVYFCASSHRAGGKSSYEQYFGPGTRLTVT.

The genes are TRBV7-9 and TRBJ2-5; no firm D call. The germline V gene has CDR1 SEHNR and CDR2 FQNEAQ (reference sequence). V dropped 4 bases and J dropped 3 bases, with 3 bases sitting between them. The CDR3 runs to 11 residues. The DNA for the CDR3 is TGTGCCAGCAGCTCGGAAGAGACCCAGTACTTC. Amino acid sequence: CASSSEETQYF.

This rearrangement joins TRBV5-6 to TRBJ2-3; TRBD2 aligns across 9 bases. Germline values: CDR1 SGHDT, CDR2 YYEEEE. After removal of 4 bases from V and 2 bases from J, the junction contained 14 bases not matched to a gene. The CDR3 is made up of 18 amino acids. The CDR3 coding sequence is TGTGCCAGCAGCCCCACTATGGGGCTAGCGGGACTCACAGATACGCAGTATTTT. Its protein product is CASSPTMGLAGLTDTQYF.

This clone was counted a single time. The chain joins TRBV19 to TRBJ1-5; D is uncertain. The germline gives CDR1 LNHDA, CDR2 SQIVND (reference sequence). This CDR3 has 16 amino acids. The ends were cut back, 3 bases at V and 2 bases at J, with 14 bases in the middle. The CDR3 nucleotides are TGTGCCAGTAGTATCTTGGACCCGGTCGGCAATCAGCCCCAGCATTTT. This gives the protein CASSILDPVGNQPQHF.

CDR3 residues: CASSFGQLYGYTF. The CDR3 nucleotides are TGTGCCAGCAGTTTCGGACAGCTCTATGGCTACACCTTC. This chain uses TRBV28 with TRBJ1-2; tentative D call: TRBD1 (6 bases). From germline, CDR1 is MDHEN and CDR2 SYDVKM. The CDR3 runs to 13 residues. Deletions cut 3 bases from V and 4 bases from J, with 9 bases between.

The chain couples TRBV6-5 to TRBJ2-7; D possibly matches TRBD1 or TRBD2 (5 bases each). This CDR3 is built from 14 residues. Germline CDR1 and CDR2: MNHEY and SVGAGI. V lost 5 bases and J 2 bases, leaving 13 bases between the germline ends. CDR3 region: CASSARGPTYEQYF. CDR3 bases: TGTGCCAGCAGTGCCCGGGGCCCGACCTACGAGCAGTACTTC.

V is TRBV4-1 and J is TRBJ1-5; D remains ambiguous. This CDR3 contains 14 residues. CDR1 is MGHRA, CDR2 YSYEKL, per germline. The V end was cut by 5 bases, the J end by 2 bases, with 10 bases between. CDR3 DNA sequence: TGCGCCAGCAGCGTACGGGAGGGCAATCAGCCCCAGCATTTT. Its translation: CASSVREGNQPQHF.

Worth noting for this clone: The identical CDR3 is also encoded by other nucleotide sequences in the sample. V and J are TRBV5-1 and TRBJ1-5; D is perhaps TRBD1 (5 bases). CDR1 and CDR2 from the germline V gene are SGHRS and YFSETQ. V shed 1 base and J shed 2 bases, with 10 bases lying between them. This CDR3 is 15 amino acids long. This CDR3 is CASSLTGLGNQPQHF. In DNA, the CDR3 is TGCGCCAGCAGCTTGACAGGTTTGGGCAATCAGCCCCAGCATTTT.

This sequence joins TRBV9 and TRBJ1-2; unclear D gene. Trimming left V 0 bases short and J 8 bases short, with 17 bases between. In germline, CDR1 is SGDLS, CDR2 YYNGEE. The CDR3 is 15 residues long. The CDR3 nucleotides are TGTGCCAGCAGCGTAGCTCCGGGAGCCCCCGCGGGCTACACCTTC. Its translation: CASSVAPGAPAGYTF.

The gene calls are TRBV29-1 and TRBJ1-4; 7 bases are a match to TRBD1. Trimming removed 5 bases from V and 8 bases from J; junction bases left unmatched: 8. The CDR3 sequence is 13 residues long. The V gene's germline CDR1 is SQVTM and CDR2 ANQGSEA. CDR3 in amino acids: CSVQGGLGEKLFF. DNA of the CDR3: TGCAGCGTTCAAGGGGGCTTAGGGGAAAAACTGTTTTTT.

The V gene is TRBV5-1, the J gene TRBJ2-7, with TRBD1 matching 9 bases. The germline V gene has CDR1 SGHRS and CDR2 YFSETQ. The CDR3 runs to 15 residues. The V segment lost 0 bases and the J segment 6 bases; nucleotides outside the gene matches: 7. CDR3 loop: CASSLDSGTGFEQYF. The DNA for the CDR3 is TGCGCCAGCAGCTTGGACTCCGGGACAGGGTTCGAGCAGTACTTC.

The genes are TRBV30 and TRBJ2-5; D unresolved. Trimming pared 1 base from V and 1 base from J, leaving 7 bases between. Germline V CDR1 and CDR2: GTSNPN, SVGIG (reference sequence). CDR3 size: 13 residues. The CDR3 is CAWSGLFQETQYF. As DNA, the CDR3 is TGTGCCTGGAGTGGACTCTTCCAAGAGACCCAGTACTTC.

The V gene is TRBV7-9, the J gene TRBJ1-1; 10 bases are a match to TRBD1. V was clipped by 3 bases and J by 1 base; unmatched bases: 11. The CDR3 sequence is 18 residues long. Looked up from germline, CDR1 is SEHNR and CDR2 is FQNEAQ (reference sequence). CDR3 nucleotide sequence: TGTGCCAGCAGCTTCCCAGACAGGGGGCCTATTGGGAACACTGAAGCTTTCTTT. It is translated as CASSFPDRGPIGNTEAFF.

This CDR3 reads CASRRQGVDGYTF. The CDR3, as DNA: TGTGCCAGCAGGCGACAGGGGGTAGATGGCTACACCTTC. V usage is TRBV6-5 and J usage is TRBJ1-2, with 9 nucleotides matching TRBD1. Unmatched junction bases numbered 5, after V lost 6 bases and J lost 6 bases. The CDR3 extends over 13 amino acids. In germline, CDR1 is MNHEY, CDR2 SVGAGI.